The T cell receptor beta chain described here comes from a study of T cells in localized non-small cell lung cancer. Study observations and caveats: Exceeding tumor, uninvolved adjacent lung had the highest T cell clonality. A median of 57 of the top 100 tumor clones appeared in adjacent lung, which was paired and uninvolved.

V dropped 4 bases and J dropped 0 bases, with 16 bases sitting between them. CDR3 length equals 16 residues. Germline CDR1 MGHDK, CDR2 SYGVNS. A word on this clone: Antigen specificity is unknown.

TCRdb keeps only in-frame clones here, not all; method: immunoSEQ multiplex PCR. The sample lists more than 1,400 clones, nearly 20% occurring once. The input for sequencing was normal lung tissue next to the tumor, taken before any cancer treatment. This rearrangement joins TRBV25-1 to TRBJ2-7; D tentatively reads TRBD1 or TRBD2 (5 bases each). The TCR originated in a woman aged 35-75 years with stage II lung adenocarcinoma. CDR3 amino acids: CASSGHGTLNSYEQYF. CDR3 coding DNA: TGTGCCAGCAGTGGACACGGGACGCTCAACTCCTACGAGCAGTACTTC.